This entry is about one T cell receptor (beta chain). This record comes from a study of shared clonotypes between healthy human individuals. Study information: Participating donors consisted of a couple of women and three men aged 18 to 49. Plates per donor: three CD4 naive, three CD4 memory, two CD8 naive, one CD8 memory.

For every subset, genomic DNA was evenly distributed across several immunoSEQ plates. Clones were read by immunoSEQ multiplex PCR, and TCRdb kept only the in-frame ones, dropping some. Of roughly 1 million clones in the sample, more than 65% were seen once. Germline V gives CDR1 LNHNV, CDR2 YYDKDF (reference sequence). Trimming shortened V by 6 bases and J by 4 bases, and 19 bases separated the two germline ends. CDR3 length equals 16 residues. Sequencing was done on a sample of memory CD4+ T cells sorted from blood. Indicated subset: CD45RA-negative fraction. The chain couples TRBV15 to TRBJ1-5; D call uncertain. This sequence was found in a man younger than 35 in good health. CDR3 in amino acids: CATRFGELATNQPQHF. The CDR3 nucleotides are TGTGCCACCAGGTTTGGGGAGCTTGCGACGAATCAGCCCCAGCATTTT.